Each of the 21 T cell receptor beta chains below was sequenced from the same sample in a study of cytomegalovirus exposure and HLA in healthy donors. The PCR had 60 Vbeta and 13 Jbeta primers. Repertoires were generated with immunoSEQ multiplex PCR, while TCRdb's copy carries only in-frame clones and drops some. The sample contains 150,000 to 200,000 clones, approximately 80% of which appear only once. The sample comprised PBMCs. Receptors were obtained from a man aged 40-50 years in good health and CMV-seropositive.

This clone came up a few times. This chain connects TRBV4-1 to TRBJ1-1; D gene unclear. V shed 1 base and J shed 2 bases, with 11 bases lying between them. Germline V gene sequence: CDR1 MGHRA, CDR2 YSYEKL. The CDR3 contains 15 residues. The CDR3 here is CASSQVDRGNTEAFF. The CDR3 coding sequence is TGCGCCAGCAGCCAAGTAGACCGGGGTAACACTGAAGCTTTCTTT.

The chain couples TRBV4-3 to TRBJ2-6; no firm D call. The CDR3 consists of 13 residues. Trimming stripped 4 bases from V and 2 bases from J, with 3 bases between. The germline V gene has CDR1 LGHNA and CDR2 YSLEER. The CDR3 DNA reads as TGCGCCAGCAGCCCTGCTGGGGCCAACGTCCTGACTTTC. Amino acids: CASSPAGANVLTF.

The V and J genes are TRBV20-1 and TRBJ2-7; D is unresolved. The germline CDR1 and CDR2 sequences are DFQATT and SNEGSKA (reference sequence). Trimming stripped 8 bases from V and 4 bases from J, with 12 bases between. The CDR3 totals 11 residues. CDR3: CSPASGYEQYF. In DNA, the CDR3 is TGCAGTCCCGCGTCAGGTTACGAGCAGTACTTC.

The J gene is TRBJ1-4, the V gene TRBV7-7; 8 nucleotides align to TRBD1. Germline V gene data show CDR1 as SSHAT and CDR2 as FNYEAQ (reference sequence). The CDR3 loop spans 13 amino acids. V was clipped by 5 bases and J by 7 bases; unmatched bases: 3. In nucleotides, the CDR3 is TGTGCCAGCAGCAAAGACAGGGGTGAAAAACTGTTTTTT. Translation gives CASSKDRGEKLFF.

The CDR3 coding sequence is TGTGCCAGCAGTTACGAAAGGGGCCACGAGCAGTACTTC. Translating it yields CASSYERGHEQYF. The chain employs TRBV6-5 and TRBJ2-7; tentative D call: TRBD1 (5 bases). In germline, CDR1 is MNHEY, CDR2 SVGAGI. V lost 2 bases and J 5 bases, leaving 10 bases between the germline ends. CDR3 size: 13 residues.

This chain joins TRBV6-1 and TRBJ2-5, with D possibly TRBD1 on 5 matching bases. The V gene's germline CDR1 is MNHNS and CDR2 SASEGT. The CDR3 extends over 13 amino acids. With 11 bases removed from V and 3 bases from J, the gap between germline ends came to 16 bases. The CDR3 sequence: CAVGPLGEETQYF. The CDR3 nucleotides read TGTGCCGTGGGGCCTCTAGGTGAAGAGACCCAGTACTTC.

This clone has a handful of counts. This chain connects TRBV5-1 to TRBJ2-3; 7 bases fit TRBD2. CDR3 length equals 14 residues. J gave up 5 bases and V 1 base, and 4 bases lay outside the gene matches. CDR1 and CDR2 from the germline V gene are SGHRS and YFSETQ. The CDR3 loop is CASSLWGGEDTQYF. CDR3 nucleotides: TGCGCCAGCAGCTTGTGGGGGGGTGAAGATACGCAGTATTTT. The whole variable domain, filled in from reference TRBV5-1 and TRBJ2-3, reads KAGVTQTPRYLIKTRGQQVTLSCSPISGHRSVSWYQQTPGQGLQFLFEYFSETQRNKGNFPGRFSGRQFSNSRSEMNVSTLELGDSALYLCASSLWGGEDTQYFGPGTRLTVL.

The chain is built from TRBV18 and TRBJ2-7; the D is unclear. Between the trimmed V and J ends, which lost 3 bases and 11 bases, there was a span of 26 bases. This CDR3 region has 16 residues. Germline CDR1 and CDR2: KGHSH and LQKENI. CDR3 protein: CASSPVSISGAALEYF. CDR3 in DNA: TGTGCCAGCTCACCTGTTTCGATCTCAGGTGCAGCCCTCGAGTACTTC.

This chain connects TRBV7-2 to TRBJ2-1, with D maybe TRBD2 (6 bases). Germline V lookup: CDR1 SGHTA, CDR2 FQGNSA. The CDR3 contains 14 residues. V was shortened by 11 bases and J by 0 bases, with 14 bases between the two germline ends. The CDR3 DNA sequence: TGTGCCGCCGGGGCCGGGAGCTCCTACAATGAGCAGTTCTTC. It specifies CAAGAGSSYNEQFF. Full variable domain (rest looked up from reference TRBV7-2 and TRBJ2-1): GAGVSQSPSNKVTEKGKDVELRCDPISGHTALYWYRQSLGQGLEFLIYFQGNSAPDKSGLPSDRFSAERTGGSVSTLTIQRTQQEDSAVYLCAAGAGSSYNEQFFGPGTRLTVL.

The chain employs TRBV9 and TRBJ1-2; 8 bases agree with TRBD1. Trimming removed 4 bases from V and 0 bases from J; junction bases left unmatched: 5. Germline V lookup: CDR1 SGDLS, CDR2 YYNGEE. CDR3 length: 15 amino acids. The CDR3: CASSPRTGTNYGYTF. The CDR3 region has the DNA TGTGCCAGCAGCCCTCGGACAGGGACTAACTATGGCTACACCTTC.

This clone was recorded only once. The chain uses TRBV9 and TRBJ1-6, with D unresolved. Germline V gives CDR1 SGDLS, CDR2 YYNGEE. Trimming removed 4 bases from V and 0 bases from J, with 2 bases in between. This CDR3 is built from 13 residues. CDR3 nucleotide sequence: TGTGCCAGCAGCTACTCCTATAATTCACCCCTCCACTTT. Protein sequence: CASSYSYNSPLHF.

The sample holds a few counts of this clone. V is TRBV28 and J is TRBJ2-5; 8 bases match TRBD2. V gave up 7 bases and J gave up 5 bases; unmatched junction bases: 6. The CDR3 extends over 13 amino acids. CDR1 is MDHEN and CDR2 is SYDVKM in the germline V gene. For the CDR3, the DNA is TGTGCCAGCATCTCGGGCGGGGGGGAGACCCAGTACTTC. It encodes CASISGGGETQYF.

This clone was observed once. The chain employs TRBV6-1 and TRBJ2-5, with TRBD2 identical over 13 bases. V was pared by 2 bases and J by 4 bases, with 1 base of the junction left unmatched. The CDR3 consists of 15 residues. Germline V gene data show CDR1 as MNHNS and CDR2 as SASEGT. The CDR3 here is CASSETSGGAETQYF. As DNA, the CDR3 is TGTGCCAGCAGTGAAACTAGCGGGGGGGCAGAGACCCAGTACTTC.

The gene calls are TRBV4-2 and TRBJ2-2; D uncertain. Per the germline V gene, CDR1 is LGHNA and CDR2 is YNFKEQ. This CDR3 is built from 14 residues. The V end was cut by 1 base, the J end by 6 bases, with 9 bases between. The CDR3 here is CASSQGAAPGELFF. CDR3 DNA sequence: TGTGCCAGCAGCCAAGGAGCTGCGCCCGGGGAGCTGTTTTTT.

The chain's CDR3 is CATSREGTAGAYNEQFF. The CDR3 DNA follows: TGTGCCACCAGCAGAGAAGGGACAGCGGGGGCCTACAATGAGCAGTTCTTC. V and J are TRBV15 and TRBJ2-1; tentative D call: TRBD2 (8 bases). Trimming removed 0 bases from V and 2 bases from J, with 14 bases in between. This CDR3 has 17 residues. Germline V gives CDR1 LNHNV, CDR2 YYDKDF (reference sequence).

This clone was counted a few times. The chain uses TRBV2 and TRBJ2-1; D not certain. The length of the CDR3 is 16 residues. Trimming took 0 bases from V and 3 from J, leaving 12 bases between them. Germline CDR1 SNHLY, CDR2 FYNNEI. CDR3 sequence: CASSEATFNLYNEQFF. The CDR3 DNA sequence: TGTGCCAGCAGTGAAGCGACATTCAACCTCTACAATGAGCAGTTCTTC.

Here the CDR3 DNA reads TGTGCCAGCAGCTTAGTGGGGAGTGAGAATTCACCCCTCCACTTT. As protein: CASSLVGSENSPLHF. The chain recombines TRBV7-2 with TRBJ1-6; D gene uncertain. Per the germline V gene, CDR1 is SGHTA and CDR2 is FQGNSA. Trimming pared 1 base from V and 7 bases from J, leaving 11 bases between. The CDR3 totals 15 residues.

The V and J genes are TRBV5-1 and TRBJ1-6; 8 positions agree with TRBD1. There are 15 residues in the CDR3. CDR1 SGHRS and CDR2 YFSETQ come from the germline V gene. V shed 4 bases, J shed 6 bases, and the junction held 6 bases outside the gene matches. CDR3 amino acids: CASSPDRGSNSPLHF. As DNA, the CDR3 is TGCGCCAGCAGCCCAGACAGGGGCAGTAATTCACCCCTCCACTTT.

V is TRBV4-3 and J is TRBJ1-3, with TRBD1 as a possible D gene (5 bases). V was cut by 0 bases and J by 4 bases, with 10 bases left in between. The V gene's germline CDR1 is LGHNA and CDR2 YSLEER. The CDR3 runs to 15 residues. The CDR3 sequence is CASSQDLGHGNTIYF. CDR3 in DNA: TGCGCCAGCAGCCAAGATCTAGGACACGGAAACACCATATATTTT.

The chain recombines TRBV5-6 with TRBJ1-2, with unresolved D. The CDR3 is 12 residues long. With 5 bases removed from V and 8 bases from J, the gap between germline ends came to 13 bases. The germline gives CDR1 SGHDT, CDR2 YYEEEE. CDR3 sequence (DNA): TGTGCCAGCAGTAATATTCACGGGGGCTACACCTTC. Protein: CASSNIHGGYTF.

The V and J genes are TRBV10-3 and TRBJ2-1; the match to TRBD1 covers 7 bases. The CDR3 is 14 amino acids. Losses at the gene ends were 4 bases for V and 7 bases for J; bases not matched to a gene: 7. Per germline, CDR1 ENHRY and CDR2 SYGVKD. CDR3 sequence (DNA): TGTGCCATCAGTGGGTTAGGGGGCAAGAATGAGCAGTTCTTC. This sequence encodes CAISGLGGKNEQFF.